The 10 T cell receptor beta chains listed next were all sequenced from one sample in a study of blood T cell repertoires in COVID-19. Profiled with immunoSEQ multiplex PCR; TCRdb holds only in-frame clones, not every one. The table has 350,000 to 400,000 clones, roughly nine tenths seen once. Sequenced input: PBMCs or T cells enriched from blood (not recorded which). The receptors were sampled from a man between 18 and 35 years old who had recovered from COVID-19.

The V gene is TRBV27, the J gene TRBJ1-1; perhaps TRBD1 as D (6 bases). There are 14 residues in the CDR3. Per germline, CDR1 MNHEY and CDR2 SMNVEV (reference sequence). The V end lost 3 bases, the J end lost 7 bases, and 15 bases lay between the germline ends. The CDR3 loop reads CASSFSQGSIEAFF. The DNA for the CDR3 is TGTGCCAGCAGTTTCTCTCAGGGGTCTATTGAAGCTTTCTTT.

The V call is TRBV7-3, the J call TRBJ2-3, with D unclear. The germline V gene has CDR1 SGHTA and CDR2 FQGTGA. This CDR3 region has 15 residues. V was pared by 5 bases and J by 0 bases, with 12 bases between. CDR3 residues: CASSLTDLSTDTQYF. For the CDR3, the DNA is TGTGCCAGCAGCCTTACAGACCTGAGCACAGATACGCAGTATTTT.

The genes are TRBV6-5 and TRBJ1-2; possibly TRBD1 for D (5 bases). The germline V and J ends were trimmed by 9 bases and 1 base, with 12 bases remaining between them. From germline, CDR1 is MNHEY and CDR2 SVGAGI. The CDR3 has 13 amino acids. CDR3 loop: CASSVTVNYGYTF. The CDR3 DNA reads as TGTGCCAGTTCCGTGACAGTTAACTATGGCTACACCTTC.

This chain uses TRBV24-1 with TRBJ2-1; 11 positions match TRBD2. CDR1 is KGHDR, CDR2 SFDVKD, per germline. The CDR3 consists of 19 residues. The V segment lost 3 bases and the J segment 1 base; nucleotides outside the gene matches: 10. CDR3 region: CATSDPTSGSTRSYNEQFF. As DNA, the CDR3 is TGTGCCACCAGTGATCCAACTAGCGGGAGCACCCGATCCTACAATGAGCAGTTCTTC.

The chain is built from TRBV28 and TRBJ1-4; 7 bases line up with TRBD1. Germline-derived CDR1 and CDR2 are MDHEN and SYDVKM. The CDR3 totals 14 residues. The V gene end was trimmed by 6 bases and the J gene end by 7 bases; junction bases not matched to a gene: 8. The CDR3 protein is CASSTGTVSEKLFF. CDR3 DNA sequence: TGTGCCAGCAGCACCGGGACAGTCTCTGAAAAACTGTTTTTT.

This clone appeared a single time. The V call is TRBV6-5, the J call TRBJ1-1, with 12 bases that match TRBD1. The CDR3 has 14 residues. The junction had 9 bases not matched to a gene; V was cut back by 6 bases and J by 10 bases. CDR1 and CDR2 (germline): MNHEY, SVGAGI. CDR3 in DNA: TGTGCCAGCAGCTCCGGGACAGGGGGCTTGAGAGCTTTCTTT. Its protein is CASSSGTGGLRAFF.

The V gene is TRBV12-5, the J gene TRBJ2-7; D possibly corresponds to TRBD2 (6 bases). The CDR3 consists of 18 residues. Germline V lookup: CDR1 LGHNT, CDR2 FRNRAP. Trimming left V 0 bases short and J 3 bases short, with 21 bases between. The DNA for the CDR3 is TGTGCTAGTGGTTTGGTAATCGGGGGACTCTCCAATGTCTACGAGCAGTACTTC. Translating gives CASGLVIGGLSNVYEQYF.

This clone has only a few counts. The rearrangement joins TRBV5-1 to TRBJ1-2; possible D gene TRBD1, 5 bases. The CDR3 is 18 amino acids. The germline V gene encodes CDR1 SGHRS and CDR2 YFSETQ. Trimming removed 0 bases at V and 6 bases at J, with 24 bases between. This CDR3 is CASSLARFSAGSGDGYTF. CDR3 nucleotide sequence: TGCGCCAGCAGCTTGGCTCGTTTTAGTGCAGGGTCGGGGGATGGCTACACCTTC.

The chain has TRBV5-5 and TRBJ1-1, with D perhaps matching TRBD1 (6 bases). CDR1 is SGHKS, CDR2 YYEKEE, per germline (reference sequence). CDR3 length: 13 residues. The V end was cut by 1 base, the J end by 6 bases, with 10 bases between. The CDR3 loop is CASSLRGGSEAFF. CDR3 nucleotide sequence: TGTGCCAGCAGCTTGCGGGGGGGCTCTGAAGCTTTCTTT. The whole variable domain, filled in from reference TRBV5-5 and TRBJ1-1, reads DAGVTQSPTHLIKTRGQQVTLRCSPISGHKSVSWYQQVLGQGPQFIFQYYEKEERGRGNFPDRFSARQFPNYSSELNVNALLLGDSALYLCASSLRGGSEAFFGQGTRLTVV.

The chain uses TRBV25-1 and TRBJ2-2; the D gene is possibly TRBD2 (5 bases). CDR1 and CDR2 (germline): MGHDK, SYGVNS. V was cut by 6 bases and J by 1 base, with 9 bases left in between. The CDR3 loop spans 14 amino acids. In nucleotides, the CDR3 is TGTGCCAGCAGACGGGGTCAGAACACCGGGGAGCTGTTTTTT. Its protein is CASRRGQNTGELFF.